This TCR beta chain was recovered during a study of molecular identifiers for immune sequencing clone quantification. Methods described previously were used for bulk TCR libraries, and listed TCR primers were applied. From the PCR reads, TCRdb called clonotypes with MiXCR, one entry per CDR3 protein. The table shows 100,000 or so distinct CDR3 sequences, with around 37% occurring only once. This clonotype was counted ten times or more. The antigen is unknown. Overall study results and limits: In naive cells, under 1% of molecules belonged to clones above 20 RNA copies, against over 99% in effector cells. Highly expanded clones may be undercounted when identical TCR molecules share barcodes.

Trimming shortened V by 3 bases and J by 4 bases, and 4 bases separated the two germline ends. CDR1 is MNHEY, CDR2 SMNVEV, per germline (reference sequence). The CDR3 runs to 13 residues. This TCR came from a human donor in good health. Some libraries in this study had Jurkat cell RNA spiked in. Sequences were obtained from naive CD8+ T cells from blood, with Jurkat cell RNA spiked in. Subset reported: FACS-sorted CD8+CD4-CCR7+CD45RA+ naive T cells. V and J are TRBV27 and TRBJ2-6, with D hard to call. In DNA, the CDR3 is TGTGCCAGCAGTTTTCCGGGGGCCAACGTCCTGACTTTC. Its translation is CASSFPGANVLTF.